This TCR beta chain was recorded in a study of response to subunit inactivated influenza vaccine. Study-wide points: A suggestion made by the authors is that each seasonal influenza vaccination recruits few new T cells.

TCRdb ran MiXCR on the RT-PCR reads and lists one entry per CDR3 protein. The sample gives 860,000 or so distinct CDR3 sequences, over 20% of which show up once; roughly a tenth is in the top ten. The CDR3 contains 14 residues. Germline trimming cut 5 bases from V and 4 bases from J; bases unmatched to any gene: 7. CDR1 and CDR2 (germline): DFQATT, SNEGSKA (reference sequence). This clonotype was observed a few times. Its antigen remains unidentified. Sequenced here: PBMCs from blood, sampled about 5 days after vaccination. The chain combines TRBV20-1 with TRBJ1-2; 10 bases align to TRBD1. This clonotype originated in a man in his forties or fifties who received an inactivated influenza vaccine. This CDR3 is CSAPRTGGSYGYTF. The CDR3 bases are TGCAGTGCTCCCCGGACAGGGGGGTCCTATGGCTACACCTTC.